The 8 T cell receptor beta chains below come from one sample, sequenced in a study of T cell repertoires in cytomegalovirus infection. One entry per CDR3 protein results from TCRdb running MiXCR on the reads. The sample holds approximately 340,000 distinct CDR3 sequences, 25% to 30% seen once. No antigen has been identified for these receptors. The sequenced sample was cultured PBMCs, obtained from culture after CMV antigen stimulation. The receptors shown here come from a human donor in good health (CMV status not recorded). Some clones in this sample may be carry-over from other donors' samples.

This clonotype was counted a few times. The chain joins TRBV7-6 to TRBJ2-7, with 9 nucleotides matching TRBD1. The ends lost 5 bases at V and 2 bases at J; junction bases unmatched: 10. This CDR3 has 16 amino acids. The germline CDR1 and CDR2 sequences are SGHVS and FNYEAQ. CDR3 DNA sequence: TGTGCCAGCAGCGGCCTGGGGACAGGGTTTGCCTACGAGCAGTACTTC. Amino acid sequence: CASSGLGTGFAYEQYF. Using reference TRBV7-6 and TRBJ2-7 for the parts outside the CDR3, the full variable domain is GAGVSQSPRYKVTKRGQDVALRCDPISGHVSLYWYRQALGQGPEFLTYFNYEAQQDKSGLPNDRFSAERPEGSISTLTIQRTEQRDSAMYRCASSGLGTGFAYEQYFGPGTRLTVT.

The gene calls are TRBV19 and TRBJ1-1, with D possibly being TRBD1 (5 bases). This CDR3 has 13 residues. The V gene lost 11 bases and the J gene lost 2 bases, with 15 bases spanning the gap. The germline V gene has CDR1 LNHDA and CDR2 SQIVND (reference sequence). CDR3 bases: TGTGCCGCCTCAGGGCAGTCCAACACTGAAGCTTTCTTT. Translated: CAASGQSNTEAFF.

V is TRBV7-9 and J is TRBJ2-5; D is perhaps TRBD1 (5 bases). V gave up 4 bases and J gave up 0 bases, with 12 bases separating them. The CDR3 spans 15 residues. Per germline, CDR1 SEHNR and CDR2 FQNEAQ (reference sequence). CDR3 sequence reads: CASSSPKGNQETQYF. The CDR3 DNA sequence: TGTGCCAGCAGCTCCCCTAAGGGGAACCAAGAGACCCAGTACTTC.

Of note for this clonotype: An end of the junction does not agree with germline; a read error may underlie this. CDR3 in DNA: TGTGCCCGCAGTCCGGCCACAGATACGCAGTATTTT. Its translation is CARSPATDTQYF. The gene calls are TRBV27 and TRBJ2-3; D gene uncertain. This CDR3 spans 12 amino acids. Germline V lookup: CDR1 MNHEY, CDR2 SMNVEV (reference sequence).

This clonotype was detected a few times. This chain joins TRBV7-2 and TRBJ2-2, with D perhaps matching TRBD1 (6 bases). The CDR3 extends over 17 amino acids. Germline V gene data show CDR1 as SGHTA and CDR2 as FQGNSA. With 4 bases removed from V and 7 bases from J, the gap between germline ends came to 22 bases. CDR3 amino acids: CASSSLRRQGIFGELFF. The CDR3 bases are TGTGCCAGCAGCTCACTCAGGAGGCAGGGGATCTTCGGGGAGCTGTTTTTT.

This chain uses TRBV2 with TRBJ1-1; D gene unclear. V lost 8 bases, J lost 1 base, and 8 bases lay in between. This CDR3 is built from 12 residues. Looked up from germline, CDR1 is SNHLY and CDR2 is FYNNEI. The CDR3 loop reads CASGSWNTEAFF. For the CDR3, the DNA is TGTGCCAGCGGTAGCTGGAACACTGAAGCTTTCTTT. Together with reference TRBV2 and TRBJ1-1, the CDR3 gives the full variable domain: EPEVTQTPSHQVTQMGQEVILRCVPISNHLYFYWYRQILGQKVEFLVSFYNNEISEKSEIFDDQFSVERPDGSNFTLKIRSTKLEDSAMYFCASGSWNTEAFFGQGTRLTVV.

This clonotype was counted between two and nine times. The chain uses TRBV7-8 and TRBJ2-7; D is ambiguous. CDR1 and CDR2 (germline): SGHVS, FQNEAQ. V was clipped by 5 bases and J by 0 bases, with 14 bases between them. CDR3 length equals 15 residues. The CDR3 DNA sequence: TGTGCCAGCAGCGCCCAATTCCAGAGCTCCTACGAGCAGTACTTC. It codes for CASSAQFQSSYEQYF.

The CDR3 spells CASSSPAGGYSPLHF. The CDR3 DNA is TGTGCCAGCAGTTCTCCCGCGGGCGGGTATTCACCCCTCCACTTT. The chain carries TRBV28 and TRBJ1-6, with D hard to call. CDR3 length: 15 amino acids. The germline CDR1 and CDR2 sequences are MDHEN and SYDVKM. The ends were cut back, 4 bases at V and 8 bases at J, with 15 bases in the middle.